This TCR beta chain appears in the sequencing data of a study of cytomegalovirus exposure and HLA in healthy donors. This clone was picked up a small number of times. The antigen is unknown. Study conclusions and caveats: The study listed approximately 170 cytomegalovirus-associated TCR beta chains.

The CDR3 is 15 residues long. Germline V gives CDR1 SGHAT, CDR2 FQNNGV. The V end lost 5 bases, the J end lost 10 bases, and 18 bases lay between the germline ends. Both 60 Vbeta primers and 13 Jbeta primers went into the PCR. Sequencing was performed with immunoSEQ multiplex PCR; in TCRdb, only in-frame clones are kept and a portion is missing. The sample shows 60,000 to 90,000 clones, around three quarters of them seen only once. The V call is TRBV11-2, the J call TRBJ1-6; D might be TRBD1 (6 bases). This clonotype was sampled from a woman between 45 and 60 years old in good health and CMV-seropositive. Specimen: PBMCs. The CDR3 region has the DNA TGTGCCAGCAGCCCAACCACAGGGCTTGGGTCACCCCTCCACTTT. Its protein is CASSPTTGLGSPLHF. Full variable domain (outside the CDR3, taken from reference TRBV11-2 and TRBJ1-6): EAGVAQSPRYKIIEKRQSVAFWCNPISGHATLYWYQQILGQGPKLLIQFQNNGVVDDSQLPKDRFSAERLKGVDSTLKIQPAKLEDSAVYLCASSPTTGLGSPLHFGNGTRLTVT.